This entry describes one T cell receptor beta chain. The antigen it binds to is not known. Base quality data are lacking; no much larger clone is found one base away. This sample was taken from a study of blood T cell repertoires in COVID-19 (dated by TCRdb to 2020 to 2022). Background for the entire study: Samples from collaborators originated in the United States, Italy and Spain and spanned both the acute and convalescent phases of COVID-19. Where available, HLA class I and class II types were obtained from metadata supplied by the sample provider rather than from assay-based typing. Nearly every sample came with metadata listing a de-identified subject ID, COVID-19 status, age in years and sex. The repertoires were released in a freely available public database meant as a resource for research on the immune response to SARS-CoV-2. Subjects who had been exposed to COVID-19, were actively infected with it, or had recovered from it provided the deeply sampled blood TCRbeta repertoires that made up the dataset. Samples came from the ongoing ImmuneRACE study (first 160 participants) plus 1,254 subjects from 6 global collaborators. The prospective study material was composed of cDNA or gDNA derived from T cells, B-cell-depleted T cells, or PBMCs. What the work shows at the level of the full study, not this receptor alone: The amount of clinical and demographic metadata varied by source and participant and was provided uncurated.

In Seattle, one collaborating source enrolled patients while the infection was active and tracked those patients longitudinally over the course of disease. Collaborating institutions collected whole blood in K2EDTA tubes following their own protocols. For TCRbeta analysis, collaborators shipped samples in one of three forms: frozen whole blood, isolated PBMCs, or DNA extracted from either of those sample types. CDR1 MDHEN and CDR2 SYDVKM are derived from the germline V gene. The CDR3, from cysteine to phenylalanine, totals 15 residues. Just CDR3 DNA is preserved here, 45 bases in frame from base 1. Trimming costs V 3 bases and J 0 bases, and their ends lie 9 bases apart. The immunoSEQ Assay, a bias-controlled multiplex PCR, was used to amplify TCRbeta CDR3 regions from genomic DNA. Turning to the authors' computational methods: The number of nucleated cells in each sample was estimated by amplification of reference gene primers within the assay. To quantify the absolute abundance of each unique TCRbeta CDR3 rearrangement, sequence reads were collapsed and filtered. For each sample, productive Simpson clonality was calculated by taking the square root of Simpson's diversity index across productive rearrangements. Here the immuneACCESS table is served through TCRdb, limited to in-frame sequences with V and J called. Missing clones are a known gap in these copies; in checked studies unresolved V genes cover under half, and the rest lacks a known reason. Clone size and V and J calls were adopted from that table, with D and trimming inferred from the DNA. This sample is represented by 220,000 or so clones; 75% to 90% of them were singletons. Approximately 7.6% of the sample rests with the top ten.

This chain joins TRBV28 to TRBJ2-1, with no confidently assigned D gene. The TCR was taken from a woman older than 75 with COVID-19, enrolled during active disease. Sequenced sample: peripheral blood. CDR3 sequence: CASSLGRSSYNEQFF. The DNA sequence is as follows: TGTGCCAGCAGTTTGGGTCGGAGCTCCTACAATGAGCAGTTCTTC. Where the CDR3 stops, the reference TRBV28 and TRBJ2-1 genes take over; the full variable domain is DVKVTQSSRYLVKRTGEKVFLECVQDMDHENMFWYRQDPGLGLRLIYFSYDVKMKEKGDIPEGYSVSREKKERFSLILESASTNQTSMYLCASSLGRSSYNEQFFGPGTRLTVL.